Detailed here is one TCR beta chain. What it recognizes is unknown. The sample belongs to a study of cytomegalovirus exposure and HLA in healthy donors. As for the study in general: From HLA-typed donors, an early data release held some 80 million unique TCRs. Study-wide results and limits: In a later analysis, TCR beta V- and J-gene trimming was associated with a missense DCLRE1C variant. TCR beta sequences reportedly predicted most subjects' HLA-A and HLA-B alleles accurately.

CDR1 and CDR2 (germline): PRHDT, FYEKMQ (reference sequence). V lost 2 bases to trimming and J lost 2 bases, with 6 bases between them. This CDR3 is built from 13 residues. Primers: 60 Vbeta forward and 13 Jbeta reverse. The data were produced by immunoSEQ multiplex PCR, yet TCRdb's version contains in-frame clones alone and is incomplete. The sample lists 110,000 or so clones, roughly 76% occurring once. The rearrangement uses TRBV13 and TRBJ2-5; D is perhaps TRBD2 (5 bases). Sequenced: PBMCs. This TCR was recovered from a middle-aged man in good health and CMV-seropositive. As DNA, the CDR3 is TGTGCCAGCAGCTTACCGGGGCAAGAGACCCAGTACTTC. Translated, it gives CASSLPGQETQYF.